The 30 T cell receptor beta chains given below trace back to one sample, sequenced in a study of cytomegalovirus exposure and HLA in healthy donors. This PCR relied on a set of 60 Vbeta primers and 13 Jbeta primers. Clones were read by immunoSEQ multiplex PCR, and TCRdb kept only the in-frame ones, dropping some. The sample holds about 70,000 clones. Sequenced sample: PBMCs. These receptors originate from a female donor in good health and CMV-seropositive.

The chain carries TRBV29-1 and TRBJ1-1; D unresolved. The V end lost 7 bases, the J end lost 3 bases, and 15 bases lay between the germline ends. The CDR3 totals 13 residues. The germline CDR1 and CDR2 sequences are SQVTM and ANQGSEA. The CDR3 region has the DNA TGCAGCGCCCTGGTCACAGCATACACTGAAGCTTTCTTT. Protein: CSALVTAYTEAFF. The entire variable domain, with the rest obtained from reference TRBV29-1 and TRBJ1-1, is as follows: SAVISQKPSRDICQRGTSLTIQCQVDSQVTMMFWYRQQPGQSLTLIATANQGSEATYESGFVIDKFPISRPNLTFSTLTVSNMSPEDSSIYLCSALVTAYTEAFFGQGTRLTVV.

The rearrangement uses TRBV2 and TRBJ1-2; 9 bases align to TRBD1. CDR1 is SNHLY and CDR2 is FYNNEI in the germline V gene. The length of the CDR3 is 14 residues. With V trimmed by 6 bases and J by 2 bases, 4 bases remained unmatched. CDR3 sequence (DNA): TGTGCCAGCAGGGGGACAGGGCACAACTATGGCTACACCTTC. Translation: CASRGTGHNYGYTF.

The rearrangement links TRBV2 to TRBJ2-3; D call uncertain. The CDR3 runs to 12 residues. Germline V gives CDR1 SNHLY, CDR2 FYNNEI. With 5 bases removed from V and 6 bases from J, the gap between germline ends came to 9 bases. This CDR3 is CASSPGMDTQYF. The CDR3 DNA sequence: TGTGCCAGCAGTCCAGGAATGGATACGCAGTATTTT.

The chain recombines TRBV11-3 with TRBJ1-3; D might be TRBD1 (6 bases). V was pared by 5 bases and J by 0 bases, with 11 bases between. This CDR3 has 15 residues. Germline V gives CDR1 SGHNT, CDR2 YENEEA. CDR3 DNA: TGTGCCAGCAGCCAAACAGGGAACTCTGGAAACACCATATATTTT. Its translation: CASSQTGNSGNTIYF.

Note on this clone: At one end the junction does not follow the germline gene, possibly because of a read error. This chain connects TRBV7-9 to TRBJ2-3; possible D gene TRBD2, 5 bases. The germline V gene has CDR1 SEHNR and CDR2 FQNEAQ (reference sequence). This CDR3 has 11 amino acids. CDR3 nucleotides: TGTGCCAGCAGCCTAGCCTATACGCAGTATTTT. It encodes CASSLAYTQYF.

The chain carries TRBV30 and TRBJ1-1; D call uncertain. Trimming shortened V by 3 bases and J by 3 bases, and 14 bases separated the two germline ends. Germline V lookup: CDR1 GTSNPN, CDR2 SVGIG (reference sequence). The CDR3 runs to 14 residues. CDR3 in amino acids: CAWRSWAADTEAFF. The DNA for the CDR3 is TGTGCCTGGAGAAGTTGGGCAGCAGACACTGAAGCTTTCTTT.

The CDR3: CASSLVRENTEAFF. The CDR3 coding sequence is TGTGCCAGCAGTTTAGTGAGGGAAAACACTGAAGCTTTCTTT. The chain carries TRBV28 and TRBJ1-1; D gene unclear. Trimming shortened V by 2 bases and J by 2 bases, and 9 bases separated the two germline ends. CDR3 length: 14 amino acids. The germline gives CDR1 MDHEN, CDR2 SYDVKM.

The genes are TRBV7-3 and TRBJ2-2, with 10 positions matching TRBD2. With V trimmed by 2 bases and J by 3 bases, 3 bases remained unmatched. Germline CDR1 is SGHTA and CDR2 is FQGTGA. The CDR3 covers 16 residues. CDR3 region: CASSLASGSHTGELFF. CDR3 sequence (DNA): TGTGCCAGCAGCTTAGCTAGCGGGAGCCACACCGGGGAGCTGTTTTTT.

This rearrangement joins TRBV6-1 to TRBJ2-7, with a tentative D call TRBD2 (5 bases). V lost 6 bases, J lost 2 bases, and 11 bases lay in between. Germline loops: CDR1 MNHNS, CDR2 SASEGT. This CDR3 region has 13 residues. The CDR3 coding sequence is TGTGCCAGCAGCCAAAGGACTGCCTACGAGCAGTACTTC. It yields the protein CASSQRTAYEQYF.

The chain carries TRBV4-1 and TRBJ1-3, with 8 positions matching TRBD1. The CDR3 loop spans 18 amino acids. V lost 2 bases, J lost 1 base, and 10 bases stayed unmatched. CDR1 and CDR2 (germline): MGHRA, YSYEKL. The CDR3 region has the DNA TGCGCCAGCAGCCAATCCCGGTTGGACAGGGTTTCTGGAAACACCATATATTTT. Amino acid sequence: CASSQSRLDRVSGNTIYF.

The chain couples TRBV25-1 to TRBJ1-5; D is uncertain. Trimming cost V 3 bases and J 0 bases, with 6 bases left between them. Germline CDR1 MGHDK, CDR2 SYGVNS. The CDR3 has 14 residues. CDR3 in amino acids: CASSDLASNQPQHF. The DNA for the CDR3 is TGTGCCAGCAGTGATTTGGCTAGCAATCAGCCCCAGCATTTT.

The genes are TRBV15 and TRBJ2-7, with 12 bases lining up with TRBD2. The CDR3 totals 16 residues. Losses at the gene ends were 0 bases for V and 6 bases for J; bases not matched to a gene: 6. Germline values: CDR1 LNHNV, CDR2 YYDKDF (reference sequence). The CDR3 coding sequence is TGTGCCACCAGCAGAGATAGACTAGCGGGAGTGGTCGAGCAGTACTTC. It codes for CATSRDRLAGVVEQYF.

The chain uses TRBV7-6 and TRBJ1-4; 7 bases match TRBD1. The CDR3 spans 17 residues. Germline CDR1 is SGHVS and CDR2 is FNYEAQ. The junction had 10 bases not matched to a gene; V was cut back by 5 bases and J by 1 base. The CDR3 protein is CASSTRQGSLTNEKLFF. CDR3 bases: TGTGCCAGCAGCACTCGACAGGGCTCATTAACTAATGAAAAACTGTTTTTT.

This chain links TRBV5-4 with TRBJ1-2, with 10 positions matching TRBD1. V was pared by 2 bases and J by 4 bases, with 5 bases of the junction left unmatched. This CDR3 has 15 amino acids. Germline CDR1 and CDR2: SGHNT and YYREEE (reference sequence). This CDR3 is CASSLNGQGGYGYTF. The CDR3 DNA is TGTGCCAGCAGCTTAAACGGACAGGGGGGCTATGGCTACACCTTC.

The rearrangement uses TRBV6-4 and TRBJ2-1; D is undetermined. Germline assignment: CDR1 MRHNA and CDR2 SNTAGT. V lost 2 bases and J lost 10, with 12 bases in between. The CDR3 sequence is 13 residues long. CDR3 protein: CASSDEAEREQFF. The CDR3 DNA reads TGTGCCAGCAGTGACGAGGCAGAGCGAGAGCAGTTCTTC.

J is TRBJ2-7 and V is TRBV4-3; tentatively, D is TRBD1 (5 bases). The CDR3 has 14 residues. The V gene's germline CDR1 is LGHNA and CDR2 YSLEER. Trimming removed 0 bases from V and 2 bases from J, with 8 bases in between. The DNA for the CDR3 is TGCGCCAGCAGCCAAGAAAGGGGCCCCTACGAGCAGTACTTC. It specifies CASSQERGPYEQYF.

This chain links TRBV6-1 with TRBJ1-4; 7 bases are shared with TRBD1. The length of the CDR3 is 15 residues. V gave up 10 bases and J gave up 4 bases; unmatched junction bases: 12. The germline V gene encodes CDR1 MNHNS and CDR2 SASEGT. The chain's CDR3 is CATLKGQTLNEKLFF. CDR3 nucleotides: TGTGCCACCCTCAAGGGACAGACTCTTAATGAAAAACTGTTTTTT.

The chain couples TRBV27 to TRBJ2-7, with TRBD1 as a possible D gene (6 bases). The V gene lost 5 bases and the J gene lost 2 bases, with 16 bases spanning the gap. Looked up from germline, CDR1 is MNHEY and CDR2 is SMNVEV (reference sequence). The CDR3 spans 15 residues. The DNA for the CDR3 is TGTGCCAGCAGTACCCTGGACAGACCCCCCTACGAGCAGTACTTC. Translated: CASSTLDRPPYEQYF.

V gene TRBV15 combines with J gene TRBJ2-3, with D hard to call. This CDR3 region has 17 residues. V lost 1 base and J lost 0, with 14 bases in between. Germline CDR1 reads LNHNV; CDR2 reads YYDKDF (reference sequence). The CDR3 DNA reads as TGTGCCACCAGCAGAGTCCAGGAATCTCCGAGCACAGATACGCAGTATTTT. Translated, it gives CATSRVQESPSTDTQYF.

The chain is built from TRBV29-1 and TRBJ2-1; 9 bases agree with TRBD1. The CDR3 contains 14 residues. V was pared by 1 base and J by 7 bases, with 5 bases of the junction left unmatched. From germline, CDR1 is SQVTM and CDR2 ANQGSEA. The CDR3 loop is CSVEGTGAVNEQFF. As DNA, the CDR3 is TGCAGCGTTGAAGGGACAGGGGCGGTGAATGAGCAGTTCTTC.

Here the CDR3 DNA reads TGTGCCAGCAGCGTAGGTACGGACAGATTCACAGATACGCAGTATTTT. Encoded protein: CASSVGTDRFTDTQYF. The chain recombines TRBV9 with TRBJ2-3; tentative D call: TRBD1 (6 bases). The CDR3 has 16 amino acids. Germline values: CDR1 SGDLS, CDR2 YYNGEE. Trimming shortened V by 0 bases and J by 2 bases, and 13 bases separated the two germline ends.

The chain has TRBV18 and TRBJ1-4; unclear D gene. Germline CDR1 reads KGHSH; CDR2 reads LQKENI. CDR3 size: 16 residues. Trimming shortened V by 4 bases and J by 0 bases, and 12 bases separated the two germline ends. The CDR3 DNA reads TGTGCCAGCTCACAACTTGAGGTAGCAACTAATGAAAAACTGTTTTTT. As protein: CASSQLEVATNEKLFF.

This chain joins TRBV4-1 and TRBJ2-1; the match to TRBD2 covers 10 bases. Per germline, CDR1 MGHRA and CDR2 YSYEKL. The CDR3 sequence is 16 residues long. With 6 bases clipped from V and 6 bases from J, the junction kept 11 bases outside the gene matches. CDR3 DNA: TGCGCCAGCAGTCAATATAGCGGGGGGCTCCGCAATGAGCAGTTCTTC. This translates into CASSQYSGGLRNEQFF.

The J gene is TRBJ1-2, the V gene TRBV5-1; 10 bases are shared with TRBD1. There are 13 residues in the CDR3. Germline trimming cut 3 bases from V and 6 bases from J; bases unmatched to any gene: 2. Germline CDR1 reads SGHRS; CDR2 reads YFSETQ. Written as DNA, the CDR3 is TGCGCCAGCAGCTCCGGGACAGGGGATGGCTACACCTTC. As protein: CASSSGTGDGYTF.

The gene calls are TRBV28 and TRBJ1-2, with a tentative D call TRBD1 (5 bases). Trimming shortened V by 11 bases and J by 2 bases, and 15 bases separated the two germline ends. CDR3 length: 13 residues. Germline values: CDR1 MDHEN, CDR2 SYDVKM. CDR3 sequence reads: CAVNREGNYGYTF. As DNA, the CDR3 is TGTGCCGTAAATAGGGAGGGGAACTATGGCTACACCTTC.

The chain has TRBV5-1 and TRBJ2-3, with 11 bases aligning to TRBD2. J lost 1 base, V lost 4 bases, and 5 bases had no gene match. CDR3 size: 16 residues. Germline assignment: CDR1 SGHRS and CDR2 YFSETQ. CDR3 bases: TGCGCCAGCAGCGTGGGACTAGCGGACGGCACAGATACGCAGTATTTT. This gives the protein CASSVGLADGTDTQYF.

This chain links TRBV7-2 with TRBJ2-3; 7 nucleotides match TRBD2. V lost 6 bases, J lost 3 bases, and 6 bases stayed unmatched. Germline assignment: CDR1 SGHTA and CDR2 FQGNSA. This CDR3 spans 14 amino acids. This CDR3 is CASRSGTKTDTQYF. The CDR3 bases are TGTGCCAGCAGATCCGGGACTAAAACAGATACGCAGTATTTT.

V usage is TRBV7-9 and J usage is TRBJ2-7; D possibly corresponds to TRBD2 (5 bases). V was cut by 2 bases and J by 4 bases, with 15 bases left in between. This CDR3 has 15 residues. Germline CDR1 SEHNR, CDR2 FQNEAQ (reference sequence). The CDR3 DNA is TGTGCCAGCAGCTTATTGAGGGCAGCCGTTTACGAGCAGTACTTC. Translated, it gives CASSLLRAAVYEQYF.

The DNA of the CDR3 is TGCAGCGTCTTACAGGGGCCCGGGGAAAAACTGTTTTTT. It encodes CSVLQGPGEKLFF. The chain has TRBV29-1 and TRBJ1-4, with 7 bases identical to TRBD1. The CDR3 spans 13 residues. The V segment lost 6 bases and the J segment 8 bases; nucleotides outside the gene matches: 9. Germline CDR1 and CDR2: SQVTM and ANQGSEA.

This chain joins TRBV30 and TRBJ2-7, with 14 positions matching TRBD2. The CDR3 is 17 amino acids. The germline V gene has CDR1 GTSNPN and CDR2 SVGIG (reference sequence). V lost 3 bases and J lost 2; bases outside the gene matches: 9. CDR3 in amino acids: CAWSPGLAGETAYEQYF. The CDR3 nucleotides read TGTGCCTGGAGCCCGGGACTAGCGGGAGAAACAGCCTACGAGCAGTACTTC.